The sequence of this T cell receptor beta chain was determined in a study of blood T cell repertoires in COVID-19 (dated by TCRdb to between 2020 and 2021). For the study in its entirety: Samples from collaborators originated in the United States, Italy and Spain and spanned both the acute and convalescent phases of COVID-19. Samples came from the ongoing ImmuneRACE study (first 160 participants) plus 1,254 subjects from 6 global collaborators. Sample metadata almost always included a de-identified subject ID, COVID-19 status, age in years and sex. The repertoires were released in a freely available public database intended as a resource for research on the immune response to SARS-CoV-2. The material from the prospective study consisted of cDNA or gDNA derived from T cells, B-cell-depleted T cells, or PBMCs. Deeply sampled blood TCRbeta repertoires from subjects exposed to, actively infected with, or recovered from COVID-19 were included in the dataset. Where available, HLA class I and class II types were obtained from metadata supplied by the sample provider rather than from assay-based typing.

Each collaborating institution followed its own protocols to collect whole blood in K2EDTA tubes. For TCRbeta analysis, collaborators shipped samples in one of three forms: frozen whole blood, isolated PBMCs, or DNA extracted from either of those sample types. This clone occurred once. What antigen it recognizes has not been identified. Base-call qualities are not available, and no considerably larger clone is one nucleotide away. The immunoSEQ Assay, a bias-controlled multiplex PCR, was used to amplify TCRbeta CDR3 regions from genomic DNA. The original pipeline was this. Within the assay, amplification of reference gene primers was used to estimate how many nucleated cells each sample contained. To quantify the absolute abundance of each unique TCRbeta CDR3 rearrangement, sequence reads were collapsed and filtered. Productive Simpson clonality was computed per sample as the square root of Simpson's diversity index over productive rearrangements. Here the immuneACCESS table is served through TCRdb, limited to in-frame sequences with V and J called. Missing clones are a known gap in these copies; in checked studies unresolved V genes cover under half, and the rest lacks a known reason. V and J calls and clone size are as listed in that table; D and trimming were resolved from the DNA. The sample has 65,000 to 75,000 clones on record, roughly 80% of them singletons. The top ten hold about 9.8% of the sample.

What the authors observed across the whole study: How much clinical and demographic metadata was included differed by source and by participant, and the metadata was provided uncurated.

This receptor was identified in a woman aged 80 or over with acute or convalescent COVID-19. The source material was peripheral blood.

The bases read TGTGCCAGCTCACCAGAGTCCTATAATGAAAAACTGTTTTTT. Its protein is CASSPESYNEKLFF. Recombination linked TRBV18 to TRBJ1-4; no confident D gene assignment can be made. Trimming costs V 2 bases and J 4 bases, and their ends lie 8 bases apart. From cysteine to phenylalanine, the CDR3 is 14 amino acids long. This entry keeps only the CDR3 DNA: 42 bases, framed from base 1. As encoded in the germline V gene, CDR1 is KGHSH while CDR2 is LQKENI.